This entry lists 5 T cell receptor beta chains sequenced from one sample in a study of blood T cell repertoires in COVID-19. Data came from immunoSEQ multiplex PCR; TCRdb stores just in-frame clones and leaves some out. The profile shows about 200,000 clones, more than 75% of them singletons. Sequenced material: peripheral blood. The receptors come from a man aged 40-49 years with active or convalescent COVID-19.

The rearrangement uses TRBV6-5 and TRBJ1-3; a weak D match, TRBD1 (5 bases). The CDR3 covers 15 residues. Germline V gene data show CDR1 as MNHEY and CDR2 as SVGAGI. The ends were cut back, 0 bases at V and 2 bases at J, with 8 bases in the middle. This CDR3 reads CASSYSQGPGNTIYF. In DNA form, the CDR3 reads TGTGCCAGCAGTTACTCTCAGGGCCCTGGAAACACCATATATTTT.

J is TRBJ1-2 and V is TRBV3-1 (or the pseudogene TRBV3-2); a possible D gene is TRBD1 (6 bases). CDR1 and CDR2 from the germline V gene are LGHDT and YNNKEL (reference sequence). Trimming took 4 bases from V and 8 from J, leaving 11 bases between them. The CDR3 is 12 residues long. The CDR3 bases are TGTGCCAGCAGCCGGGGGGGCTGGGGCTACACCTTC. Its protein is CASSRGGWGYTF.

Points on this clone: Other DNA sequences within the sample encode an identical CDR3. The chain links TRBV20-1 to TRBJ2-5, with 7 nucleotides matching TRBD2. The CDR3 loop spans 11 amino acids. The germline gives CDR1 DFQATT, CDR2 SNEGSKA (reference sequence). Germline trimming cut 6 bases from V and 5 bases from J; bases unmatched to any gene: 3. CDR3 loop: CSAWGGETQYF. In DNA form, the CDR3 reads TGCAGTGCGTGGGGAGGGGAGACCCAGTACTTC.

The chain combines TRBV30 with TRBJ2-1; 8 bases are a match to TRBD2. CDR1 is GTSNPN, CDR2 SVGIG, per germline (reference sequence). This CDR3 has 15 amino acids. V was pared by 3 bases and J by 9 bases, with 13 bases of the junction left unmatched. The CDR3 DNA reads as TGTGCCTGGAGGAAAGGGACTAGTTTCTTTGGTGAGCAGTTCTTC. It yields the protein CAWRKGTSFFGEQFF.

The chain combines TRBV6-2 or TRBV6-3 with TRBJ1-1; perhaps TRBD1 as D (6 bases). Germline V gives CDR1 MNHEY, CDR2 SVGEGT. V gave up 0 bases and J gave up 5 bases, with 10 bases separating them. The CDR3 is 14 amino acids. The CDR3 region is CASSYSRRGTEAFF. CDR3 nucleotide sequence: TGTGCCAGCAGTTACTCTCGTAGGGGGACTGAAGCTTTCTTT.